This TCR beta chain was observed in a study of T cell changes during pregnancy in multiple sclerosis. The CDR3 has 13 residues. V gave up 7 bases and J gave up 6 bases, with 15 bases separating them. Germline CDR1 LGHNT, CDR2 FRNRAP. Only a few counts were recorded for this clone. Repertoires were generated with immunoSEQ multiplex PCR, while TCRdb's copy carries only in-frame clones and drops some. The data show about 62,000 clones, around 89% seen once. V usage is TRBV12-5 and J usage is TRBJ1-2; D remains ambiguous. The sequence was collected from a female donor with multiple sclerosis, enrolled in a pregnancy study. The input for sequencing was peripheral blood, taken in the first trimester of pregnancy. The CDR3 region is CASATQSRDGYTF. The DNA of the CDR3 is TGTGCTAGTGCTACACAATCCCGGGATGGCTACACCTTC.